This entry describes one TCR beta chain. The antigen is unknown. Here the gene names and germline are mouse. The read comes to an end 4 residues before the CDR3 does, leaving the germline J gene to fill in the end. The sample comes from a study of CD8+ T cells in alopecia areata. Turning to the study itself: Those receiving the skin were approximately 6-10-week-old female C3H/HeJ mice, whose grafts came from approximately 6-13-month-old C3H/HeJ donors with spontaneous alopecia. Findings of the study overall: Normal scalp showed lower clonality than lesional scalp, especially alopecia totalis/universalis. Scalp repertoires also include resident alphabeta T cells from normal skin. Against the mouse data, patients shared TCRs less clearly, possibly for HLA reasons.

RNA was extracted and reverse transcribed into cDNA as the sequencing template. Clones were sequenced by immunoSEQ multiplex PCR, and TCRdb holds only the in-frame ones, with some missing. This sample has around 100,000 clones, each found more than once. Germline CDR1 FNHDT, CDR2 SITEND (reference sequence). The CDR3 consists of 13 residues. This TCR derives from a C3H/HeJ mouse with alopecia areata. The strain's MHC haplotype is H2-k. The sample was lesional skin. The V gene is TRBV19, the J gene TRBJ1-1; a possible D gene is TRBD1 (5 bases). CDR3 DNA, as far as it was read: TGTGCCAGCAGTATGGGGGAGGGAGCA. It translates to CASSMGEGA. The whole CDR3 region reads CASSMGEGAEVFF.